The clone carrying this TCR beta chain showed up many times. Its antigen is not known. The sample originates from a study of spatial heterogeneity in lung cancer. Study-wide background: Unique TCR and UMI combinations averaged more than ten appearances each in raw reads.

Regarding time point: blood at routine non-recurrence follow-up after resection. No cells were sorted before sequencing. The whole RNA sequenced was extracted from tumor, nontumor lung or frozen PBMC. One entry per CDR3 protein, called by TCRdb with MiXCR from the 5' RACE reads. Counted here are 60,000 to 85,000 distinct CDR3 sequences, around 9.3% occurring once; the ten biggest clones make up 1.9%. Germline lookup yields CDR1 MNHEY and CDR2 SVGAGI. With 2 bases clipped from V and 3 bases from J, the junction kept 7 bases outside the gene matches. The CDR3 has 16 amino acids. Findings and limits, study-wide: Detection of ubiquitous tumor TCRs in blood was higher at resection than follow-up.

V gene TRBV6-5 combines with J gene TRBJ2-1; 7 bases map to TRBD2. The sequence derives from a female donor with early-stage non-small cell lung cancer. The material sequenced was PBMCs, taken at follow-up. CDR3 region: CASSYRGLADYNEQFF. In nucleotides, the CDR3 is TGTGCCAGCAGTTACCGGGGTCTAGCGGACTACAATGAGCAGTTCTTC.